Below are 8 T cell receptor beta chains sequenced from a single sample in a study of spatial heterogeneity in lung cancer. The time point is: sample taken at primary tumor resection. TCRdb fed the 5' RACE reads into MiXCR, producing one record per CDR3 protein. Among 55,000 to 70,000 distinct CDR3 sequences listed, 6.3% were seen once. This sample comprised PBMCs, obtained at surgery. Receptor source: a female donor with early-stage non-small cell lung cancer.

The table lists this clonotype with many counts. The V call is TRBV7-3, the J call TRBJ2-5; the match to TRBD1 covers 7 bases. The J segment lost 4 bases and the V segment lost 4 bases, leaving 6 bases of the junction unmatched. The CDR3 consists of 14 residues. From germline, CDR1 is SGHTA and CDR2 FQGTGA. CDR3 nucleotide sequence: TGTGCCAGCAGCTCCGGACAGGCCGGAGAGACCCAGTACTTC. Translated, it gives CASSSGQAGETQYF.

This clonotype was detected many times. CDR3: CASMASGTDTQYF. The DNA for the CDR3 is TGTGCCAGCATGGCCAGTGGCACAGATACGCAGTATTTT. The chain recombines TRBV6-1 with TRBJ2-3; no clear D. V dropped 7 bases and J dropped 1 base, with 9 bases sitting between them. In germline, CDR1 is MNHNS, CDR2 SASEGT. CDR3 length: 13 amino acids.

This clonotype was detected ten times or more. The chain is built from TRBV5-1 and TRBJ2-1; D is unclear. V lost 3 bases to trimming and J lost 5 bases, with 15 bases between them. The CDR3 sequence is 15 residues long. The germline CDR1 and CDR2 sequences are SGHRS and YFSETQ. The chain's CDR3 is CASSWDMGRDNEQFF. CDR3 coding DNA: TGCGCCAGCAGCTGGGATATGGGAAGGGACAATGAGCAGTTCTTC.

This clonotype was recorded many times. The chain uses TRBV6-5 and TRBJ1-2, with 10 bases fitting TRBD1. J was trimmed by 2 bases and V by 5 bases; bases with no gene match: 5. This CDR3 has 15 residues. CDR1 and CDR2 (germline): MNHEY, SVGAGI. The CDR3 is CASSTGTGANYGYTF. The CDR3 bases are TGTGCCAGCAGTACCGGGACAGGGGCGAACTATGGCTACACCTTC.

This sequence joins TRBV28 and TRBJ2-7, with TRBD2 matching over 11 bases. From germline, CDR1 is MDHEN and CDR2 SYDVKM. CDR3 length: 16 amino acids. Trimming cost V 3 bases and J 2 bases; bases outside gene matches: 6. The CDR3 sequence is CASSFPLAGGTYEQYF. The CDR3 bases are TGTGCCAGCAGTTTCCCCCTAGCGGGAGGTACCTACGAGCAGTACTTC.

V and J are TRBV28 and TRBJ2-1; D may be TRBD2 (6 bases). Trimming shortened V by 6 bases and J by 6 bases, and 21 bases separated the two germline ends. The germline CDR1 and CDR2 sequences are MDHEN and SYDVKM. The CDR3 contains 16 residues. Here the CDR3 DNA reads TGTGCCAGCAGCTCCTGGAGGGACCGGGCGGGCAATGAGCAGTTCTTC. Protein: CASSSWRDRAGNEQFF.

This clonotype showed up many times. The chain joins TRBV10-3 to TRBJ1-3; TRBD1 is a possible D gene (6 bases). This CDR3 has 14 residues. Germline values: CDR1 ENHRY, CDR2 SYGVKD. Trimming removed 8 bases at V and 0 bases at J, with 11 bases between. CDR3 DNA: TGTGCCATCTACGGGGGCACCTCTGGAAACACCATATATTTT. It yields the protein CAIYGGTSGNTIYF.

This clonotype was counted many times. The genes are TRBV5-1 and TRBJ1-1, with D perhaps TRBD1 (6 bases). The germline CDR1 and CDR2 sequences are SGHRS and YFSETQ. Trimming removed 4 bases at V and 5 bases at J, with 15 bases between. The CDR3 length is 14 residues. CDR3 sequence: CASSPTGRGTEAFF. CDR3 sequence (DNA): TGCGCCAGCAGCCCAACAGGGAGGGGGACTGAAGCTTTCTTT.